This T cell receptor (beta chain) is from a study of T cell repertoires in cytomegalovirus infection. Each CDR3 protein gets one entry after TCRdb re-called the reads with MiXCR. The profile covers approximately 630,000 distinct CDR3 sequences, with approximately 25% appearing a single time and under 8.5% taken by the ten largest. The CDR3 loop spans 15 amino acids. Trimming left V 5 bases short and J 4 bases short, with 18 bases between. This clonotype has only a few counts. Sequenced sample: CD8+ T cells from PBMCs. The chain recombines TRBV12-3 or TRBV12-4 with TRBJ2-7, with D possibly called TRBD1 or TRBD2 (6 bases each). The sequence came from a human donor in good health (CMV status not recorded). Some clones in this sample may be carry-over from other donors' samples. The DNA of the CDR3 is TGTGCCAGCAGTCCAACGGCGGGGACACCTTACGAGCAGTACTTC. Protein sequence: CASSPTAGTPYEQYF.